The sequence of this T cell receptor beta chain was determined in a study of beta chain features in type 1 diabetes. Findings and limits, study-wide: The naive, central memory and Treg TCRB repertoires looked more alike in patients than they did in healthy donors.

After removal of 2 bases from V and 7 bases from J, the junction contained 8 bases not matched to a gene. Germline V gene sequence: CDR1 LGHNA, CDR2 YSLEER. The CDR3 contains 16 residues. The table lists this clone with a few counts. Its antigen is currently unknown. Expressed TCRB transcripts were sequenced after all isolated RNA was converted to cDNA. About 3.7 million reads per sample were averaged for naive, central memory and regulatory samples. The method was immunoSEQ multiplex PCR; TCRdb's version includes in-frame clones alone and lacks a portion of them. Of about 250,000 clones in the sample, 14% are singletons; the top ten hold 0.026%. A single heparinised draw of around 0.11 L on average was taken per donor. Sorted CD4+ subsets: naive, central memory, regulatory, stem cell-like memory (CD45RO/CCR7/CD25/CD127/CD95/CD27 panel).

The specimen was naive CD4+ T cells from blood. This clonotype was sampled from a woman between 40 and 55 years old in good health. The chain is built from TRBV4-3 and TRBJ2-1; TRBD1 matches at 10 bases. The CDR3 reads CASSQSDRGLWNEQFF. In DNA form, the CDR3 reads TGCGCCAGCAGCCAATCCGACAGGGGGCTTTGGAATGAGCAGTTCTTC.